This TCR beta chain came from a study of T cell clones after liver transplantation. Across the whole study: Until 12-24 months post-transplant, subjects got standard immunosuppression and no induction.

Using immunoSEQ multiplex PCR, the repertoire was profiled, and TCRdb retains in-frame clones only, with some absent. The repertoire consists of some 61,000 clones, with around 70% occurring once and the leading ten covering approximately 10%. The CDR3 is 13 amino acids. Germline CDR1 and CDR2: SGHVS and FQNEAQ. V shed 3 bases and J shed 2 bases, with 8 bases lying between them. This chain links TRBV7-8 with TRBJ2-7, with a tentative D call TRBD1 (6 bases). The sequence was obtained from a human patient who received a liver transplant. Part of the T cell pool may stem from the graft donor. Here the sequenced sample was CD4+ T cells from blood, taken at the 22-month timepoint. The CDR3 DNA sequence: TGTGCCAGCAGCTTTGACAGGACCTACGAGCAGTACTTC. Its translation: CASSFDRTYEQYF.